This TCR beta chain was found in a study of blood T cell repertoires in COVID-19. Study-level information: Spain, Italy and the United States supplied samples that represented acute and convalescent COVID-19. The cDNA or gDNA used as material had been derived from T cells, B-cell-depleted T cells, or PBMCs.

Germline lookup yields CDR1 SNHLY and CDR2 FYNNEI. The CDR3 has 16 residues. V lost 7 bases and J lost 0; bases outside the gene matches: 6. In the authors' methods: Counts of nucleated cells, estimated from reference gene primer amplification, were obtained. Repertoires were generated with immunoSEQ multiplex PCR, while TCRdb's copy carries only in-frame clones and drops some. The DNA gave D and trimming, while V, J and clone size come from that table. The table records around 100,000 clones, 70% to 85% of them present only once. Sequencing was done on a sample of peripheral blood. The chain combines TRBV2 with TRBJ2-2; 9 nucleotides agree with TRBD2. This clonotype was obtained from a human donor in a cohort sampled during active COVID-19. DNA for the CDR3: TGTGCCAGCACTGCTAGCGGGGCCTCGAACACCGGGGAGCTGTTTTTT. Translating it yields CASTASGASNTGELFF.